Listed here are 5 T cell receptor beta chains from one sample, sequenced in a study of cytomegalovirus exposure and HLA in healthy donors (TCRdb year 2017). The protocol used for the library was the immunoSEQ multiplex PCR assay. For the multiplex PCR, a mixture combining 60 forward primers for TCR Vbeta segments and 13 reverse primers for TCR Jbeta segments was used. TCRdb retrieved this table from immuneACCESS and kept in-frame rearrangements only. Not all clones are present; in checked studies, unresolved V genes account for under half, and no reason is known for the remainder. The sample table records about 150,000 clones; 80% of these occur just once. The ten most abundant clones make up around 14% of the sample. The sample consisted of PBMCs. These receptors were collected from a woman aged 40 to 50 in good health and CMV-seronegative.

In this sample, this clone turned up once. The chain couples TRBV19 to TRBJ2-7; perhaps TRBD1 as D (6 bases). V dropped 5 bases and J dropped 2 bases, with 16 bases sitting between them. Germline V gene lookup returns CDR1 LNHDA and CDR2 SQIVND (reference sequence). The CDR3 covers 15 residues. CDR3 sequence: CASSETFGQPYEQYF. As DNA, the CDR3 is TGTGCCAGTAGTGAAACCTTTGGACAGCCCTACGAGCAGTACTTC. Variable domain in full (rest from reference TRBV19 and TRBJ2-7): DGGITQSPKYLFRKEGQNVTLSCEQNLNHDAMYWYRQDPGQGLRLIYYSQIVNDFQKGDIAEGYSVSREKKESFPLTVTSAQKNPTAFYLCASSETFGQPYEQYFGPGTRLTVT.

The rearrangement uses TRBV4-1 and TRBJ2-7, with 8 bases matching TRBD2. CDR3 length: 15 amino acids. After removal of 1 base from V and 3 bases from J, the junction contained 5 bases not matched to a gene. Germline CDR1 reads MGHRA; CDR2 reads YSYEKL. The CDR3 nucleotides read TGCGCCAGCAGCCAAGTTCCGGGGGGGAACTACGAGCAGTACTTC. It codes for CASSQVPGGNYEQYF.

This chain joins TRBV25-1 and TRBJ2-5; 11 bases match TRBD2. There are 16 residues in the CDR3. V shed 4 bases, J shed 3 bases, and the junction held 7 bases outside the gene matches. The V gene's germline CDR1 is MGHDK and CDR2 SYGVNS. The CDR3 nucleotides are TGTGCCAGCAGTGCCCTAGGTAGCGGGAGGGAAGAGACCCAGTACTTC. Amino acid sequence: CASSALGSGREETQYF. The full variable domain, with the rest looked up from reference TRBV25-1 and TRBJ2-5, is EADIYQTPRYLVIGTGKKITLECSQTMGHDKMYWYQQDPGMELHLIHYSYGVNSTEKGDLSSESTVSRIRTEHFPLTLESARPSHTSQYLCASSALGSGREETQYFGPGTRLLVL.

Written as DNA, the CDR3 is TGTGCCAGCAGCTTTGGACAGGGGAGGTTGAACACTGAAGCTTTCTTT. Amino acids: CASSFGQGRLNTEAFF. This chain connects TRBV5-4 to TRBJ1-1, with TRBD1 matching 9 bases. Germline CDR1 SGHNT, CDR2 YYREEE (reference sequence). J gave up 0 bases and V 2 bases, and 5 bases lay outside the gene matches. There are 16 residues in the CDR3.

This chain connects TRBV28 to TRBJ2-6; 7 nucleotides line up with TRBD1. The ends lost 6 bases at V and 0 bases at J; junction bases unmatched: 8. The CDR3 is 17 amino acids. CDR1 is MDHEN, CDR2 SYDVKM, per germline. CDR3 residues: CASSQGGPASGANVLTF. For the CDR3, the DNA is TGTGCCAGCAGCCAAGGGGGCCCAGCCTCTGGGGCCAACGTCCTGACTTTC.